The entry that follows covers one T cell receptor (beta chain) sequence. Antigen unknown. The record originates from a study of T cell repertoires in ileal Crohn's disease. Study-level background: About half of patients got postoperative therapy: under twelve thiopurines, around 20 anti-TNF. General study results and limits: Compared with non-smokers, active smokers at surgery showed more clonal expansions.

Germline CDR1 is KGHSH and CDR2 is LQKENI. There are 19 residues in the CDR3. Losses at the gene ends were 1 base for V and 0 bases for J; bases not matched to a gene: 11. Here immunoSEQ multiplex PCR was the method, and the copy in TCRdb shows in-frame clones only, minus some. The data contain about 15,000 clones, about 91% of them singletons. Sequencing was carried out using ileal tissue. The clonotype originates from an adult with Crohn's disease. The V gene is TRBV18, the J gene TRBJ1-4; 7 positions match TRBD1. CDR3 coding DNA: TGTGCCAGCTCACCACGGACAGGAAGGGTATCCACAACTAATGAAAAACTGTTTTTT. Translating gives CASSPRTGRVSTTNEKLFF.